The clone carrying this T cell receptor beta chain occurred many times. This sample was included in a study of early T cells in non-severe SARS-CoV-2 infection. Study in general: The authors sequenced bulk RNA from unsorted whole blood, leaving chains unpaired.

CDR3 length equals 11 residues. Looked up from germline, CDR1 is SGHRS and CDR2 is YFSETQ. V lost 0 bases and J 13 bases, leaving 8 bases between the germline ends. In TCRdb, the 5' RACE reads were re-called with MiXCR into one record per CDR3 protein. Here the sample spans roughly 99,000 distinct CDR3 sequences, roughly 12% being singletons. This sample comprised whole blood, obtained at baseline. The receptor's source is an adult who was a healthcare worker with PCR-confirmed SARS-CoV-2 infection or an uninfected control (not recorded which). This chain links TRBV5-1 with TRBJ2-4; weak D call: TRBD2 (5 bases). The CDR3 region is CASSLGGPQYF. The CDR3 nucleotides read TGCGCCAGCAGCTTGGGCGGGCCCCAGTACTTC.